Below are 21 T cell receptor beta chains sequenced from a single sample in a study of blood T cell repertoires in COVID-19. The protocol was immunoSEQ multiplex PCR, while the TCRdb copy is restricted to in-frame clones and leaves out a portion. This table has about 26,000 clones, approximately 82% appearing once. The sample taken for sequencing was peripheral blood. The source is a human donor in a cohort sampled during active COVID-19.

This chain joins TRBV5-1 and TRBJ2-7; 7 bases align to TRBD1. CDR1 is SGHRS, CDR2 YFSETQ, per germline. The CDR3 runs 13 residues. The J segment lost 3 bases and the V segment lost 6 bases, leaving 6 bases of the junction unmatched. CDR3 sequence: CASNLGQDYEQYF. CDR3 in DNA: TGCGCCAGCAACCTCGGACAGGACTACGAGCAGTACTTC.

The rearrangement uses TRBV4-3 and TRBJ1-1; no definite D call. This CDR3 region has 15 residues. The germline V gene encodes CDR1 LGHNA and CDR2 YSLEER. Trimming pared 4 bases from V and 6 bases from J, leaving 18 bases between. The DNA of the CDR3 is TGCGCCAGCAGCCCGAGGGCAGAGGCAACCGCTGAAGCTTTCTTT. It is translated as CASSPRAEATAEAFF.

The chain has TRBV19 and TRBJ2-1, with D possibly TRBD2 on 5 matching bases. The CDR3 spans 15 residues. V shed 4 bases and J shed 6 bases, with 16 bases lying between them. Germline V lookup: CDR1 LNHDA, CDR2 SQIVND (reference sequence). CDR3 nucleotide sequence: TGTGCCAGTAGTACGTCCATGGAACTAGTCAATGAGCAGTTCTTC. Translated, it gives CASSTSMELVNEQFF.

This chain joins TRBV6-1 and TRBJ1-2; 9 nucleotides agree with TRBD1. CDR3 size: 14 residues. The germline V gene encodes CDR1 MNHNS and CDR2 SASEGT. Trimming at V came to 1 base and at J to 4 bases, leaving 1 base not matched to a gene. CDR3 sequence reads: CASSEGTGVYGYTF. Here the CDR3 DNA reads TGTGCCAGCAGTGAAGGGACAGGGGTCTATGGCTACACCTTC.

This rearrangement joins TRBV19 to TRBJ2-1; 12 bases fit TRBD2. Germline CDR1 reads LNHDA; CDR2 reads SQIVND (reference sequence). The CDR3 is 17 residues long. V trimming: 6 bases; J trimming: 0 bases; junction bases outside the gene matches: 6. The DNA for the CDR3 is TGTGCCAGTAGCCCAAAGACTAGCGGGAGCTCCTACAATGAGCAGTTCTTC. It yields the protein CASSPKTSGSSYNEQFF. Full variable domain (remainder filled in from reference TRBV19 and TRBJ2-1): DGGITQSPKYLFRKEGQNVTLSCEQNLNHDAMYWYRQDPGQGLRLIYYSQIVNDFQKGDIAEGYSVSREKKESFPLTVTSAQKNPTAFYLCASSPKTSGSSYNEQFFGPGTRLTVL.

This clone was detected a few times. This chain links TRBV28 with TRBJ1-1; 10 positions match TRBD1. Germline V gene data show CDR1 as MDHEN and CDR2 as SYDVKM. Trimming cost V 6 bases and J 5 bases; bases outside gene matches: 6. The CDR3 is 14 residues long. CDR3: CASRGTGVETEAFF. CDR3 DNA sequence: TGTGCCAGCAGGGGGACAGGGGTGGAGACTGAAGCTTTCTTT.

The chain recombines TRBV7-2 with TRBJ2-7, with D possibly being TRBD2 (6 bases). The V end lost 4 bases, the J end lost 5 bases, and 15 bases lay between the germline ends. The CDR3 totals 14 residues. Germline values: CDR1 SGHTA, CDR2 FQGNSA. The CDR3 region has the DNA TGTGCCAGCAGCTCCCGCCGGAGGGGTCACGAGCAGTACTTC. Its translation: CASSSRRRGHEQYF.

The chain carries TRBV18 and TRBJ2-5; 9 nucleotides line up with TRBD1. V lost 3 bases to trimming and J lost 1 base; unmatched junction nucleotides: 6. This CDR3 spans 16 amino acids. Germline CDR1 and CDR2: KGHSH and LQKENI. CDR3 sequence (DNA): TGTGCCAGCTCACCCCAGACAGGGGGGCCCCAAGAGACCCAGTACTTC. Translating gives CASSPQTGGPQETQYF. Supplemented by reference TRBV18 and TRBJ2-5, the full variable domain reads NAGVMQNPRHLVRRRGQEARLRCSPMKGHSHVYWYRQLPEEGLKFMVYLQKENIIDESGMPKERFSAEFPKEGPSILRIQQVVRGDSAAYFCASSPQTGGPQETQYFGPGTRLLVL.

V usage is TRBV19 and J usage is TRBJ1-1, with 8 bases lining up with TRBD1. CDR1 and CDR2 from the germline V gene are LNHDA and SQIVND (reference sequence). J was trimmed by 5 bases and V by 5 bases; bases with no gene match: 4. There are 13 residues in the CDR3. The CDR3 DNA reads TGTGCCAGTAGTGTCCAGGGGGCAACTGAAGCTTTCTTT. Its translation is CASSVQGATEAFF. Complete variable domain (other parts from reference TRBV19 and TRBJ1-1): DGGITQSPKYLFRKEGQNVTLSCEQNLNHDAMYWYRQDPGQGLRLIYYSQIVNDFQKGDIAEGYSVSREKKESFPLTVTSAQKNPTAFYLCASSVQGATEAFFGQGTRLTVV.

The chain employs TRBV7-6 and TRBJ2-7; 13 nucleotides align to TRBD2. The V and J ends lost 5 bases and 2 bases, in that order; junction bases with no gene match: 3. CDR1 SGHVS and CDR2 FNYEAQ come from the germline V gene. The CDR3 has 15 amino acids. CDR3 bases: TGTGCCAGCAGCCAAGGGACTAGCGGGACCTACGAGCAGTACTTC. Residues: CASSQGTSGTYEQYF.

The chain uses TRBV15 and TRBJ1-1, with unresolved D. CDR1 is LNHNV, CDR2 YYDKDF, per germline (reference sequence). There are 13 residues in the CDR3. V lost 1 base and J lost 5, with 8 bases in between. CDR3: CATSRGTGTEAFF. In DNA form, the CDR3 reads TGTGCCACCAGCAGAGGGACGGGGACTGAAGCTTTCTTT. The variable domain in full, completed from reference TRBV15 and TRBJ1-1, reads DAMVIQNPRYQVTQFGKPVTLSCSQTLNHNVMYWYQQKSSQAPKLLFHYYDKDFNNEADTPDNFQSRRPNTSFCFLDIRSPGLGDTAMYLCATSRGTGTEAFFGQGTRLTVV.

The chain recombines TRBV27 with TRBJ2-2; D not resolved. CDR1 and CDR2 from the germline V gene are MNHEY and SMNVEV (reference sequence). The CDR3 length is 13 residues. Between the trimmed V and J ends, which lost 7 bases and 7 bases, there was a span of 13 bases. The chain's CDR3 is CASTNRQVGELFF. For the CDR3, the DNA is TGTGCCAGCACCAATAGGCAGGTCGGGGAGCTGTTTTTT.

The V gene is TRBV28, the J gene TRBJ2-7; 10 bases fit TRBD2. Trimming removed 3 bases from V and 1 base from J; junction bases left unmatched: 9. The V gene's germline CDR1 is MDHEN and CDR2 SYDVKM. The CDR3 has 17 residues. The CDR3 spells CASSFKTSGSRSYEQYF. CDR3 sequence (DNA): TGTGCCAGCAGTTTTAAGACTAGCGGGTCGAGATCCTACGAGCAGTACTTC.

This clone appeared once. The rearrangement joins TRBV6-2 or TRBV6-3 to TRBJ1-5; 11 nucleotides align to TRBD1. CDR1 and CDR2 from the germline V gene are MNHEY and SVGEGT. J gave up 5 bases and V 0 bases, and 0 bases lay outside the gene matches. This CDR3 comprises 15 residues. The CDR3 coding sequence is TGTGCCAGCAGTTACTCGGACAGGGGGCATCAGCCCCAGCATTTT. The encoded protein is CASSYSDRGHQPQHF.

This clone appeared a few times. A junction boundary mismatches the germline segment, possibly from a read error. V usage is TRBV7-2 and J usage is TRBJ2-1; 7 nucleotides match TRBD2. CDR1 and CDR2 (germline): SGHTA, FQGNSA. This CDR3 is built from 15 residues. CDR3 DNA sequence: TGTGCCAGCAGCGTGAAGACTAGCCCCTACCATGAGCAGTTCTTC. This translates into CASSVKTSPYHEQFF.

The chain uses TRBV11-2 and TRBJ1-5; D possibly corresponds to TRBD1 (6 bases). Between the trimmed V and J ends, which lost 2 bases and 3 bases, there was a span of 11 bases. CDR1 and CDR2 (germline): SGHAT, FQNNGV. This CDR3 has 15 amino acids. The CDR3 DNA is TGTGCCAGCAGCTTAACCGACAGGATCAATCAGCCCCAGCATTTT. It translates to CASSLTDRINQPQHF.

The genes are TRBV20-1 and TRBJ1-6; D not resolved. This CDR3 has 14 residues. Germline loops: CDR1 DFQATT, CDR2 SNEGSKA (reference sequence). The V end was cut by 3 bases, the J end by 7 bases, with 13 bases between. The CDR3 coding sequence is TGCAGTGCTAGTTCCGGTTATGTAAATTCACCCCTCCACTTT. This sequence encodes CSASSGYVNSPLHF.

This clone has more than one count but fewer than ten. The chain employs TRBV12-5 and TRBJ2-6; D call uncertain. Per the germline V gene, CDR1 is LGHNT and CDR2 is FRNRAP. The CDR3 sequence is 14 residues long. V dropped 5 bases and J dropped 0 bases, with 5 bases sitting between them. The CDR3 DNA reads TGTGCTAGTGGTATCCACTCTGGGGCCAACGTCCTGACTTTC. As protein: CASGIHSGANVLTF.

This chain connects TRBV9 to TRBJ2-1, with D maybe TRBD2 (5 bases). The V gene lost 0 bases and the J gene lost 8 bases, with 18 bases spanning the gap. Germline assignment: CDR1 SGDLS and CDR2 YYNGEE. CDR3 length equals 16 residues. The CDR3 here is CASSVVSGRSVYEQFF. DNA for the CDR3: TGTGCCAGCAGCGTAGTATCTGGGAGAAGCGTCTATGAGCAGTTCTTC.

The rearrangement joins TRBV12-3 or TRBV12-4 to TRBJ2-7, with a weak D call TRBD2 (6 bases). With 2 bases removed from V and 6 bases from J, the gap between germline ends came to 11 bases. The CDR3 covers 13 residues. The CDR3, as DNA: TGTGCCAGCAGTTTAACCGGGGGAGTCGAGCAGTACTTC. The encoded protein is CASSLTGGVEQYF.

This rearrangement joins TRBV30 to TRBJ2-1; D perhaps matches TRBD2 (7 bases). The V gene's germline CDR1 is GTSNPN and CDR2 SVGIG (reference sequence). The CDR3 spans 15 residues. V shed 4 bases and J shed 4 bases, with 17 bases lying between them. Here the CDR3 reads CAWTQKGGVYNEQFF. The CDR3 DNA follows: TGTGCCTGGACCCAAAAGGGGGGGGTTTACAATGAGCAGTTCTTC.